This T cell receptor (beta chain) was recorded in a study of T cell responses to AZD1222 COVID-19 vaccine. Assay used: immunoSEQ multiplex PCR; TCRdb lists only in-frame clones, some missing. The sample carries about 120,000 clones, about 91% recorded once. In this sample, this clone turned up a few times. Germline CDR1 and CDR2: SNHLY and FYNNEI. CDR3 length: 13 amino acids. Trimming left V 7 bases short and J 7 bases short, with 16 bases between. The origin of this receptor is an adult in good health. The chain couples TRBV2 to TRBJ1-2; D not certain. Sequencing used peripheral blood, obtained on day 0 of AZD1222 vaccination. The CDR3 DNA follows: TGTGCCAGCACCGAGGCACGCTCGGGTGGCTACACCTTC. Translated, it gives CASTEARSGGYTF.